The sequence of this TCR beta chain was determined in a study of CD8+ T cells in alopecia areata. Study conclusions and caveats: Compared with normal scalp, lesional scalp had higher clonality and more expanded CD8+ clones. Scalp sequencing also captures normal skin's resident alphabeta T cells.

As for this clone: What it binds is not known.

From alopecia areata patients, lesional scalp punch biopsies and peripheral blood were collected. Germline loops: CDR1 MNHEY, CDR2 SVGAGI. The ends were cut back, 5 bases at V and 9 bases at J, with 16 bases in the middle. The length of the CDR3 is 13 residues. In each case, RNA was isolated and then reverse transcribed into cDNA as the sequencing template. Data came from immunoSEQ multiplex PCR; TCRdb stores just in-frame clones and leaves some out. The table has roughly 20,000 clones, 60% to 80% seen once. Sequencing was performed on skin, taken at week 0. The source of this sequence is a human donor with alopecia areata. The chain links TRBV6-5 to TRBJ2-5, with D perhaps matching TRBD2 (6 bases). The CDR3 region has the DNA TGTGCCAGCAGTCGGGACTCGCCGGGGGCCCAGTACTTC. As protein: CASSRDSPGAQYF.